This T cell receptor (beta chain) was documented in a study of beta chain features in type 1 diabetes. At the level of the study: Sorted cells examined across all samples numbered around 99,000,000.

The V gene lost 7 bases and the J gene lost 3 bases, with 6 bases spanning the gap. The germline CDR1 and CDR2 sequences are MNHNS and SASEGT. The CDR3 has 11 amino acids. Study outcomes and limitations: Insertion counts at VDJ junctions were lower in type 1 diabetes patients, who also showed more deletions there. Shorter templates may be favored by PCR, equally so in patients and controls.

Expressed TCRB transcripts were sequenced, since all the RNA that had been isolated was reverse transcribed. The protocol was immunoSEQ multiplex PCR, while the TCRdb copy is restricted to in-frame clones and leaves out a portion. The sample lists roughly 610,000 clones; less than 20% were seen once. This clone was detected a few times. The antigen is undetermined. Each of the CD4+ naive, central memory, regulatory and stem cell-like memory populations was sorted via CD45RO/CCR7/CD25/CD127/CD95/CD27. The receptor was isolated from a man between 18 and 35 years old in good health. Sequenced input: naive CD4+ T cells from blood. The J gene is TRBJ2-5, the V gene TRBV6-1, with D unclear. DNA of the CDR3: TGTGCCAGCACAGCTAAAGAGACCCAGTACTTC. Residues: CASTAKETQYF.